The 18 T cell receptor beta chains below all came from one sample that was sequenced in a study of shared clonotypes between healthy human individuals. Naive CD8 cells, CD45RO-negative and positively selected for CCR7, excluded terminally differentiated effector memory CD45RA+ cells. Method: immunoSEQ multiplex PCR; TCRdb's copy keeps in-frame clones and lacks some. The sample consists of 2 million to 2.5 million clones, approximately 95% of them appearing once. The sample was naive CD8+ T cells sorted from blood. These TCRs come from a man aged 18 to 30 in good health.

J is TRBJ2-1 and V is TRBV6-5; TRBD2 is a possible D gene (5 bases). CDR1 is MNHEY and CDR2 is SVGAGI in the germline V gene. V dropped 0 bases and J dropped 7 bases, with 16 bases sitting between them. There are 16 residues in the CDR3. The CDR3 sequence is CASSYSNGEELNEQFF. As DNA, the CDR3 is TGTGCCAGCAGTTACTCGAACGGGGAAGAATTGAATGAGCAGTTCTTC.

In its sample, this clone was seen once. The CDR3 here is CASSQTQGQGEKLFF. The CDR3 DNA follows: TGTGCCAGCAGTCAGACACAAGGCCAGGGTGAAAAACTGTTTTTT. The chain has TRBV6-5 and TRBJ1-4; D is perhaps TRBD1 (5 bases). The CDR3 sequence is 15 residues long. The germline V and J ends were trimmed by 5 bases and 7 bases, with 17 bases remaining between them. Germline lookup yields CDR1 MNHEY and CDR2 SVGAGI.

This chain connects TRBV30 to TRBJ2-7; D might be TRBD1 (6 bases). The CDR3 covers 15 residues. V was pared by 3 bases and J by 4 bases, with 19 bases between. Germline CDR1 GTSNPN, CDR2 SVGIG (reference sequence). The CDR3 is CAWRDTGRGGYEQYF. In DNA, the CDR3 is TGTGCCTGGAGGGACACAGGGAGAGGGGGTTACGAGCAGTACTTC.

In this sample, this clone turned up a few times. The identical CDR3 is also encoded by other nucleotide sequences in the sample. V usage is TRBV5-4 and J usage is TRBJ2-7; D not certain. V shed 0 bases and J shed 2 bases, with 6 bases lying between them. The length of the CDR3 is 13 residues. Germline V gives CDR1 SGHNT, CDR2 YYREEE (reference sequence). The CDR3 loop is CASSLGPAYEQYF. The CDR3 DNA reads as TGTGCCAGCAGCTTGGGACCTGCCTACGAGCAGTACTTC.

CDR3 DNA: TGTGCCAGCAGCCTTCCGGACAGGGTCTCCGAGCAGTACTTC. It translates to CASSLPDRVSEQYF. The chain employs TRBV11-2 and TRBJ2-7; 8 bases fit TRBD1. The CDR3 is 14 residues long. Germline V gene lookup returns CDR1 SGHAT and CDR2 FQNNGV. The V gene end was trimmed by 5 bases and the J gene end by 6 bases; junction bases not matched to a gene: 9.

This chain links TRBV13 with TRBJ1-2; possible D gene TRBD1, 6 bases. The CDR3 has 15 residues. V lost 5 bases, J lost 5 bases, and 18 bases lay in between. Germline loops: CDR1 PRHDT, CDR2 FYEKMQ (reference sequence). The CDR3 DNA reads as TGTGCCAGCAGCCCCAACCTCAGGGGAGGATATGGCTACACCTTC. Its protein product is CASSPNLRGGYGYTF.

Worth noting for this clone: In the same sample, other DNA sequences code for this CDR3. The genes are TRBV6-5 and TRBJ2-3; D assignment may be TRBD1 or TRBD2 (5 bases each). The CDR3 has 14 amino acids. V lost 2 bases to trimming and J lost 1 base, with 7 bases between them. Looked up from germline, CDR1 is MNHEY and CDR2 is SVGAGI. The CDR3 is CASSYGTGTDTQYF. DNA for the CDR3: TGTGCCAGCAGTTACGGGACCGGCACAGATACGCAGTATTTT.

The gene calls are TRBV27 and TRBJ2-1; 9 bases are shared with TRBD2. This CDR3 region has 13 residues. Losses at the gene ends were 2 bases for V and 9 bases for J; bases not matched to a gene: 2. The germline CDR1 and CDR2 sequences are MNHEY and SMNVEV (reference sequence). CDR3 sequence (DNA): TGTGCCAGCAGTTTACAACTAGCGGGTGAGCAGTTCTTC. Translating it yields CASSLQLAGEQFF.

The V call is TRBV6-1, the J call TRBJ2-1; D may correspond to TRBD1 or TRBD2 (5 bases each). The CDR3 runs 16 residues. The V and J ends lost 4 bases and 15 bases respectively, with 28 bases between them. Per germline, CDR1 MNHNS and CDR2 SASEGT. The CDR3 reads CASSANPGTVKGNWFF. CDR3 nucleotides: TGTGCCAGCAGTGCCAACCCAGGGACCGTCAAAGGGAATTGGTTCTTC.

This sequence joins TRBV18 and TRBJ2-5, with D uncertain. Germline-derived CDR1 and CDR2 are KGHSH and LQKENI. Trimming took 0 bases from V and 2 from J, leaving 7 bases between them. The CDR3 consists of 14 residues. In DNA form, the CDR3 reads TGTGCCAGCTCACCACCGAACCAACAAGAGACCCAGTACTTC. It specifies CASSPPNQQETQYF. Supplemented by reference TRBV18 and TRBJ2-5, the full variable domain reads NAGVMQNPRHLVRRRGQEARLRCSPMKGHSHVYWYRQLPEEGLKFMVYLQKENIIDESGMPKERFSAEFPKEGPSILRIQQVVRGDSAAYFCASSPPNQQETQYFGPGTRLLVL.

V is TRBV6-6 and J is TRBJ1-1; no clear D. This CDR3 contains 12 residues. CDR1 and CDR2 from the germline V gene are MNHNY and SVGAGI (reference sequence). Deletions cut 6 bases from V and 10 bases from J, with 15 bases between. The CDR3 region is CASSPHTFAAFF. DNA of the CDR3: TGTGCCAGCAGCCCACACACTTTCGCAGCTTTCTTT.

V and J are TRBV29-1 and TRBJ1-2; D remains unclear. The CDR3 extends over 12 amino acids. Between the trimmed V and J ends, which lost 6 bases and 4 bases, there was a span of 12 bases. Germline assignment: CDR1 SQVTM and CDR2 ANQGSEA. CDR3 region: CSVETELYGYTF. The CDR3 nucleotides read TGCAGCGTAGAGACCGAACTCTATGGCTACACCTTC. Combining the CDR3 with reference TRBV29-1 and TRBJ1-2 gives the whole variable domain SAVISQKPSRDICQRGTSLTIQCQVDSQVTMMFWYRQQPGQSLTLIATANQGSEATYESGFVIDKFPISRPNLTFSTLTVSNMSPEDSSIYLCSVETELYGYTFGSGTRLTVV.

V and J are TRBV5-1 and TRBJ2-3; TRBD2 agrees at 10 bases. The J segment lost 2 bases and the V segment lost 4 bases, leaving 4 bases of the junction unmatched. This CDR3 is built from 15 residues. CDR1 and CDR2 (germline): SGHRS, YFSETQ. The DNA for the CDR3 is TGCGCCAGCAGCGCGAGCGGGGGGGCCACAGATACGCAGTATTTT. It encodes CASSASGGATDTQYF.

The chain uses TRBV4-2 and TRBJ2-2; no clear D. V was clipped by 5 bases and J by 3 bases, with 4 bases between them. The CDR3 consists of 12 residues. Germline values: CDR1 LGHNA, CDR2 YNFKEQ. The CDR3 protein is CASSSHTGELFF. As DNA, the CDR3 is TGTGCCAGCAGCTCCCACACCGGGGAGCTGTTTTTT.

The chain joins TRBV4-3 to TRBJ2-7; D remains ambiguous. Germline loops: CDR1 LGHNA, CDR2 YSLEER. The CDR3 spans 14 residues. V dropped 0 bases and J dropped 9 bases, with 15 bases sitting between them. CDR3 sequence (DNA): TGCGCCAGCAGCCAAGATAACACAGCCTCGGCGCAGTACTTC. It is translated as CASSQDNTASAQYF.

The chain carries TRBV28 and TRBJ1-6; D remains ambiguous. Germline assignment: CDR1 MDHEN and CDR2 SYDVKM. Trimming stripped 9 bases from V and 11 bases from J, with 20 bases between. CDR3 length: 14 amino acids. CDR3 loop: CASGVGEGTPPLHF. The CDR3 DNA is TGTGCCAGTGGGGTGGGAGAGGGAACACCACCCCTCCACTTT.

The chain links TRBV28 to TRBJ2-4; D is tentatively TRBD1 or TRBD2 (5 bases each). CDR1 and CDR2 from the germline V gene are MDHEN and SYDVKM. V lost 8 bases and J 0 bases, leaving 8 bases between the germline ends. This CDR3 has 13 residues. Here the CDR3 reads CASAGTAKNIQYF. As DNA, the CDR3 is TGTGCCAGCGCCGGGACAGCCAAAAACATTCAGTACTTC.

The V call is TRBV9, the J call TRBJ2-1, with D possibly matching TRBD2 (6 bases). Germline assignment: CDR1 SGDLS and CDR2 YYNGEE. The CDR3 consists of 16 residues. The ends were cut back, 4 bases at V and 7 bases at J, with 21 bases in the middle. CDR3 loop: CASSHLWGVYPNEQFF. The CDR3 nucleotides are TGTGCCAGCAGCCACCTCTGGGGGGTTTACCCGAATGAGCAGTTCTTC.